The sequence of this T cell receptor beta chain was determined in a study of cytomegalovirus exposure and HLA in healthy donors (dated by TCRdb to 2016 to 2017). For the wider study: An earlier analysis of 587 of the donors reported about 280 Gb of sequence data and 95 million to 140 million unique TCR beta sequences obtained from about 200 million T cells. A separate validation cohort of about 110 different subjects was used in addition to the 666-subject first cohort. In an earlier analysis of roughly 580 of the donors, high-throughput TCR beta sequencing was used to judge whether each TCR beta V gene segment behaved as functional or pseudogenic. The study profiled the T cell repertoires of 500 to 800 subjects by immunosequencing and related them to cytomegalovirus serostatus. Genome-wide SNP genotypes for about three fifths of the roughly 670 donors were used in a later genetic analysis, which treated that subset as a discovery cohort. Both class I and class II loci were covered by HLA typing, at four-digit resolution. Of the 300 to 450 genotyped donors, roughly 85% fell in the genetic ancestry cluster associated with self-reported Caucasian donors. Because of strong linkage in the cohort, a few DR-DQ haplotypes were treated as single units for association and clustering. Typing coverage differed by locus: A, B, C, DRB1 and DQB1 were typed in roughly 620-640 donors, DQA1 in 500 to 550, DPA1 in 606, and DPB1 in 472. The later analysis used no new phenotypic data to find candidate immune exposures, relying instead on TCR beta sequences and their occurrence across donors. Among roughly 400 genotyped donors of the cohort, an average of approximately 220,000 unique TCR beta nucleotide sequences was sequenced per donor, of which about 19% were non-productive. The study aimed to test whether signatures of past pathogen exposure could be identified by cataloging public T cell receptors. To predict cytomegalovirus infection status, the study brought together high-throughput TCR immunosequencing, statistical association of individual TCRs with disease status, and machine learning. A later analysis re-examined previously published TCR beta repertoires from more than 650 donors and added high-resolution HLA genotyping to investigate patterns of TCR occurrence. Roughly 300 gigabases of sequencing data and around 87 million unique TCR sequences were included in an early release covering about 620 HLA-typed donors. All discovery cohort repertoires had been generated on a single sequencing platform. Alongside the repertoire data, information on donor age, sex, ethnicity and CMV serostatus was compiled. Overall study outcomes, separate from this receptor: A group of highly shared sequence variants was considered likely to be a technical artifact of the sequencing pipeline. The classifier was reported to diagnose cytomegalovirus status with high specificity and sensitivity in both the original and validation cohorts. A later genetic analysis reported fewer N-insertions in productive TCRs among donors in an Asian-associated ancestry cluster than the roughly 650-donor mean. Strong co-occurrence of HLA alleles, especially DR and DQ, made assigning TCR associations to individual alleles difficult. According to a later analysis, most CMV-associated TCR beta chains appeared to be HLA-restricted, and the HLA associations seemed to be driven largely by CMV exposure. Some IMGT-functional V segments, including TRBV6-2 and TRBV6-3, could not be told apart with the 87-base-pair reads, so those segments were excluded. A later analysis found that TCR association rates varied across HLA loci, with DRB1 alleles showing the most associated TCRs and HLA-C alleles the fewest. A total of roughly 160 TCR beta chains were listed by the study as associated with cytomegalovirus. In a later genetic analysis, a missense DCLRE1C variant was associated with V-gene and J-gene trimming of TCR beta chains, and the association was replicated in an independent cohort. A further reported finding was that TCR beta sequences accurately predicted the HLA-A and HLA-B alleles for most subjects in the first cohort. A later analysis reported that several top co-occurrence clusters appeared linked to parvovirus B19, influenza, CMV and Epstein-Barr virus. The authors suggested that the approach could potentially be generalized to other disease states and immunological phenotypes. Most TCR sequences were observed very rarely across donors, whereas some public TCRs were present in many individuals. Linkage disequilibrium might explain the correlated functional status among segregating V segments, but an unknown experimental factor could not be excluded. Because some donors lacked HLA typing at each locus, the association tests relied only on the typed subset. Only TCR beta chains were sequenced in this cohort, and the absence of alpha or paired-chain data limited detectable features. A later analysis associated around 16,000 TCR beta sequences with specific HLA alleles at a false discovery rate of 0.05. A later analysis found that HLA-associated TCR beta chains were more clonally expanded and had lower generation probabilities than equally common non-associated chains. In an earlier analysis of 500 to 650 of the donors, most TCR beta V segments appeared in productive rearrangements about 90% or about 30% of the time, broadly matching IMGT annotations. Because counts were too low, 15 to 20 rarely observed V segments, including chromosome 9 orphons, were excluded from the earlier analysis of around 640 of the donors. In vitro tests confirmed that a few of the cytomegalovirus-associated TCR beta chains recognize cytomegalovirus antigens. The presence/absence analyses assumed that sequencing depth was roughly uniform across donors, and that assumption may not be true. The only immune exposure information available for the cohort was CMV serostatus.

In total, approximately 690 healthy bone marrow donors made up the cohort. Cohort members were all nominally healthy when sampled, although unrecorded immune exposures were likely present. The donor was CMV seronegative and belonged to the group of roughly 330 seronegative cohort members. A peripheral blood sample was collected from each donor, and TCR beta sequencing was performed on peripheral blood mononuclear cells. Genomic DNA was extracted from the blood cell samples with the Qiagen DNeasy Blood Extraction Kit. Receptors were amplified or captured by the immunoSEQ multiplex PCR assay. The multiplex PCR relied on a mix of 60 forward primers for TCR Vbeta segments and 13 reverse primers for TCR Jbeta segments. Amplification of the CDR3 region of rearranged TCR beta genes was performed with a multiplex PCR assay on genomic DNA. Amplified TCR beta libraries were sequenced as 87-base-pair reads on the Illumina HiSeq System. Regarding the original processing steps: In a later analysis, tens of millions of unique TCR beta chains were counted across the approximately 620 repertoires, and some 10 million of these chains were shared by at least two donors. A nearest-neighbor algorithm error-corrected the raw reads and collapsed the reads into unique sequences, merging closely related sequences to remove PCR and sequencing errors. To assign V, D and J gene segments, CDR3 sequences were aligned to IMGT reference sequences. Each retained sequence needed at least a six-nucleotide match to both a V gene segment and a J gene segment. Rearrangements were classified as productive when the CDR3 lacked stop codons and remained in frame with V and J, and all other rearrangements were classified as non-productive. Following IMGT convention, CDR3 was defined as the stretch from the second conserved V-encoded cysteine to the conserved J-encoded phenylalanine. In an earlier analysis of 500 to 650 of the donors, sequences lacking an unambiguous match to a single V gene segment were excluded. In an earlier analysis of some 590 of the donors, a V segment was called functional when productive rearrangements were above 56.7%, and segregating when the standard deviation between donors exceeded 5%. A statistical classification framework was built for diagnosing cytomegalovirus status from the catalog of TCR beta chain sequences. A later analysis assigned V and J genes by comparing TCR nucleotide sequences with IMGT/GENE-DB human TR gene sequences. Using the TCRdist pipeline, a later analysis assigned CDR3 sequences along with most-parsimonious VDJ recombination scenarios. In a later analysis, each TCR beta chain was defined by its CDR3 amino acid sequence together with its V-gene family, and reads lacking a unique V-gene family were excluded. In a later analysis, 500 to 650 highly shared, low-generation-probability nucleotide sequences were removed to address suspected cross-contamination and a sequencing artifact. A later analysis calculated a clonal expansion index for each public chain from normalized within-repertoire ranks of inferred template counts. In a later analysis, generation probabilities were computed with a VDJ recombination model fitted to out-of-frame rearrangements, and the resulting probabilities were checked against IGoR. Hypergeometric tests were used in a later analysis to score TCR-TCR, TCR-HLA and TCR-CMV co-occurrence, with a repertoire-size bias correction applied to the TCR pairs. False discovery rates were estimated in a later analysis by permuting HLA or CMV assignments 20 times. In a later analysis, co-occurring TCRs were grouped using DBSCAN, and TCRdist sequence similarity was added for clustering within HLA-allele-positive subsets. For co-occurrence clustering, repertoires with fewer than 30,000 or more than 120,000 public chains were excluded, along with five or six repertoires with anomalous nucleotide sharing. TCRdb took over this immuneACCESS table, retaining in-frame rearrangements with V and J assigned. Such tables are incomplete; in checked studies, under half of the missing clones stem from an unresolved V gene, and the remainder is unexplained. D and trimming were read from the DNA, whereas the V and J calls and clone size are those reported in that table. Present in this sample are 150,000 to 250,000 clones, 82% of which were seen just once. 0.075% to 0.1% of the sample goes to the ten largest clones.

CDR3 length: 16 amino acids, cysteine to phenylalanine. The kept DNA is CDR3 alone, 48 bases in frame from the first base. The junction carries 21 bases between V and J, which are trimmed by 1 base and 9 bases respectively. CDR1 SGHTA and CDR2 FQGNSA were looked up in the germline V gene. With respect to this clone: It has no known antigen specificity. Base qualities are not provided; no much larger clone lies one nucleotide away.

Sequences were obtained from PBMCs. The chain is made from TRBV7-2 and TRBJ2-5, with TRBD2 tentatively as D gene (6 bases match). This sequence was found in a boy younger than 10 in good health and CMV-seronegative. CDR3 region: CASSLVRRSVSGAQYF. DNA sequence: TGTGCCAGCAGCTTAGTTCGGAGGTCCGTCTCGGGGGCCCAGTACTTC.